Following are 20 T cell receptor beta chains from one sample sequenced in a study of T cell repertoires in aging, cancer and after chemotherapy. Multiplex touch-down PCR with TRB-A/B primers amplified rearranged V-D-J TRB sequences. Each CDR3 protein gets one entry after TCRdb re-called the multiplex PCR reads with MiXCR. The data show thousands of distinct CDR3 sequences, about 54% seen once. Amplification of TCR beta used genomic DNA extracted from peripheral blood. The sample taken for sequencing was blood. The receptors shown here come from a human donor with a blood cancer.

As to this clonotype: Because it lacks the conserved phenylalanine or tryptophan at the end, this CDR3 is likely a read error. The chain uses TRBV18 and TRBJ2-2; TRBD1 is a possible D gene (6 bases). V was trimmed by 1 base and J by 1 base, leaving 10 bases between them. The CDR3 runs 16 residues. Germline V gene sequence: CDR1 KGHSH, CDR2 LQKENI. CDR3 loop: CASSPRVQGNTGELFS. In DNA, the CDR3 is TGTGCCAGCTCACCACGGGTACAGGGGAACACCGGGGAGCTGTTTTCT.

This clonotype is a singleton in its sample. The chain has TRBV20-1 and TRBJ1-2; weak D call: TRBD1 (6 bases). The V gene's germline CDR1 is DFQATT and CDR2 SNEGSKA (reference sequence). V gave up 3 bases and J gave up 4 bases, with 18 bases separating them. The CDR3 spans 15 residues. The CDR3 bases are TGCAGTGCTAGTCCTGTGGGGGGCGACGTCTATGGCTACACCTTC. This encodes CSASPVGGDVYGYTF.

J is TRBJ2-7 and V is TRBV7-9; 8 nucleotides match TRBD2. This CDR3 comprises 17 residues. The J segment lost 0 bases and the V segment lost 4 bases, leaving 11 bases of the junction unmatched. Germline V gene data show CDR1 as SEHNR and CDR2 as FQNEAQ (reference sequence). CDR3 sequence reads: CASSSPTSEASSYEQYF. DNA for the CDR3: TGTGCCAGCAGCTCACCGACTAGCGAGGCTAGCTCCTACGAGCAGTACTTC.

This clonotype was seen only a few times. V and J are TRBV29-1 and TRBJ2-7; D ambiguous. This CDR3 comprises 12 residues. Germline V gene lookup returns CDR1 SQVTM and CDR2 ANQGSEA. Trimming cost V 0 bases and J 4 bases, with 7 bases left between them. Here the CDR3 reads CSVEDPIYEQYF. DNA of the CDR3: TGCAGCGTTGAAGATCCGATATACGAGCAGTACTTC.

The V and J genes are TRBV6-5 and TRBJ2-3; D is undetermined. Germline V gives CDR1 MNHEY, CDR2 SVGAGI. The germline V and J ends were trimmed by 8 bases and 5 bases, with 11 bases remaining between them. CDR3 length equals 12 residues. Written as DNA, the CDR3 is TGTGCCAGCCCCCCTTCTGGAGATACGCAGTATTTT. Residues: CASPPSGDTQYF.

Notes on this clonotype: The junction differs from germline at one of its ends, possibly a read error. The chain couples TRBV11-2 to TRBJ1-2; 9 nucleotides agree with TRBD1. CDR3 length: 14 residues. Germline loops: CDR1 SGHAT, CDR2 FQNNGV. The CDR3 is CSSRKTGQGIGYTF. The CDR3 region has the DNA TGTTCCAGCAGGAAAACGGGACAGGGAATTGGCTACACCTTC. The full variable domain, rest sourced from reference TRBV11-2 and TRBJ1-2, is EAGVAQSPRYKIIEKRQSVAFWCNPISGHATLYWYQQILGQGPKLLIQFQNNGVVDDSQLPKDRFSAERLKGVDSTLKIQPAKLEDSAVYLCSSRKTGQGIGYTFGSGTRLTVV.

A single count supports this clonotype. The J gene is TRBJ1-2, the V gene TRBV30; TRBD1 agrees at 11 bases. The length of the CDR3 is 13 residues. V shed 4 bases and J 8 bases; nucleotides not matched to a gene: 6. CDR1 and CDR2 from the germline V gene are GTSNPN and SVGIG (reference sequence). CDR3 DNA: TGTGCCTGGATCCCCGGGACAGGGGGAGGCTACACCTTC. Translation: CAWIPGTGGGYTF. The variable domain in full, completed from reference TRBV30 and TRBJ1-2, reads SQTIHQWPATLVQPVGSPLSLECTVEGTSNPNLYWYRQAAGRGLQLLFYSVGIGQISSEVPQNLSASRPQDRQFILSSKKLLLSDSGFYLCAWIPGTGGGYTFGSGTRLTVV.

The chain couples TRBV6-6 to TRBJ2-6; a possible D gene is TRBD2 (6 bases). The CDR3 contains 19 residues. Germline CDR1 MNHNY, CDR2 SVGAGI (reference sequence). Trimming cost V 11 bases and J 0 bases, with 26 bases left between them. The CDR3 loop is CAVRFDPGTPSSGANVLTF. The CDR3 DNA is TGTGCCGTCCGTTTTGACCCCGGGACTCCCAGCTCTGGGGCCAACGTCCTGACTTTC.

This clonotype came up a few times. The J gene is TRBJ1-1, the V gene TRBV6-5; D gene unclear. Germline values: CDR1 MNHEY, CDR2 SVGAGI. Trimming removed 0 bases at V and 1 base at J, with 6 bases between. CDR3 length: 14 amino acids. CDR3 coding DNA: TGTGCCAGCAGTTACTCCGGGGAGAACACTGAAGCTTTCTTT. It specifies CASSYSGENTEAFF.

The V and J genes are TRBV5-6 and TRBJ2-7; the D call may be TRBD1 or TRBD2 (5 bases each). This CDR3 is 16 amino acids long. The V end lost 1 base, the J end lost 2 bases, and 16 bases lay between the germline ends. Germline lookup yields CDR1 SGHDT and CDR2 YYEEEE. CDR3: CASSLWGRWWAYEQYF. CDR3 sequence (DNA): TGTGCCAGCAGCTTGTGGGGACGCTGGTGGGCCTACGAGCAGTACTTC.

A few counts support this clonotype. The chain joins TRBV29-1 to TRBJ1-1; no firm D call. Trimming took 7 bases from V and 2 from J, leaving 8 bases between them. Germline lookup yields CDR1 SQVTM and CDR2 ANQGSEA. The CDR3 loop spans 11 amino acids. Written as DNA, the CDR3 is TGCAGCGCCTCAGGTAACACTGAAGCTTTCTTT. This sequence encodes CSASGNTEAFF.

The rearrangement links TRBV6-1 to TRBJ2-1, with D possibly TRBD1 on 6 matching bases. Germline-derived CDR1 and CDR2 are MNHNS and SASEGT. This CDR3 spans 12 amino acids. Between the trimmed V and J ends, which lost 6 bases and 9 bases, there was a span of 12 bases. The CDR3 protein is CASRATGGEQFF. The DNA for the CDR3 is TGTGCCAGCAGAGCGACAGGTGGTGAGCAGTTCTTC.

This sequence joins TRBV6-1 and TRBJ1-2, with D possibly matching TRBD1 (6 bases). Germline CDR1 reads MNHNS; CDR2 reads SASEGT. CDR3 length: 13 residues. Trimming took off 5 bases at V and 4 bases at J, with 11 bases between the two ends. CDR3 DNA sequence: TGTGCCAGCAGTTTAGGGGGGCCCTATGGCTACACCTTC. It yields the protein CASSLGGPYGYTF.

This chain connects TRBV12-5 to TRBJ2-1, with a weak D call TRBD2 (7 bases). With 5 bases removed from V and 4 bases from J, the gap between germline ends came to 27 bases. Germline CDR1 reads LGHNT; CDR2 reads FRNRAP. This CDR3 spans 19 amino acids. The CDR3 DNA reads TGTGCTAGTGGTCCGGTACGGGGGGCGGACGTACGGACGTACAATGAGCAGTTCTTC. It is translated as CASGPVRGADVRTYNEQFF.

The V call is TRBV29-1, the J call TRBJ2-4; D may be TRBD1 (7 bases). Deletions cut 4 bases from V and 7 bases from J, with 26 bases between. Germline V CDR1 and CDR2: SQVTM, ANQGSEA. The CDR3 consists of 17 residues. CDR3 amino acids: CSVVPVRKGARGNIQYF. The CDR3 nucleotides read TGCAGCGTTGTACCCGTTCGAAAGGGGGCCCGGGGGAACATTCAGTACTTC.

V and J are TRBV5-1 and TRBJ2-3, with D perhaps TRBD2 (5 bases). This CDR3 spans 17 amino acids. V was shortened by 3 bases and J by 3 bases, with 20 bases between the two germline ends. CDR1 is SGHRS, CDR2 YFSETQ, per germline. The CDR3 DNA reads TGCGCCAGCAGCTCTTTCCCGACGAGGGTTGGTACAGATACGCAGTATTTT. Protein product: CASSSFPTRVGTDTQYF.

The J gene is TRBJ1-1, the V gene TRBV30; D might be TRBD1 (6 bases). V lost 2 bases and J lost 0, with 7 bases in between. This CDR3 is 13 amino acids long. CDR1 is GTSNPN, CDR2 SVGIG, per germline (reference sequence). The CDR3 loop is CAWSSGVNTEAFF. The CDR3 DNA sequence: TGTGCCTGGAGTTCAGGGGTGAACACTGAAGCTTTCTTT.

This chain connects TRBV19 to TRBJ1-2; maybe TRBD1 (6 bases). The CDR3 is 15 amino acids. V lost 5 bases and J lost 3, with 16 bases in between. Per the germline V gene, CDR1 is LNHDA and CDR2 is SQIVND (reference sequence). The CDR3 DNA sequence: TGTGCCAGTAGTCTTCGCAGGGACAAAGACTATGGCTACACCTTC. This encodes CASSLRRDKDYGYTF.

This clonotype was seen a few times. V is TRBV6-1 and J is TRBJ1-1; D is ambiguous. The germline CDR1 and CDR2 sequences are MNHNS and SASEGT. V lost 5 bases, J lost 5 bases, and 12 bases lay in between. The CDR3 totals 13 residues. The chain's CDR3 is CASSYAVGTEAFF. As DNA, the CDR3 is TGTGCCAGCAGTTACGCAGTAGGGACTGAAGCTTTCTTT.

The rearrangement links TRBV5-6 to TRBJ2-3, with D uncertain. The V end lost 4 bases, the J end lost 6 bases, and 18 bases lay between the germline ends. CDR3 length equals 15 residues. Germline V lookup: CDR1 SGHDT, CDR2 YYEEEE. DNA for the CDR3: TGTGCCAGCAGCCCCCGCAGGAAATCATCGGATACGCAGTATTTT. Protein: CASSPRRKSSDTQYF.